This entry lists 19 T cell receptor beta chains sequenced from one sample in a study of T cell repertoires in cytomegalovirus infection. Antigens for these TCRs are unknown. TCRdb used MiXCR to reprocess the reads, holding one entry per CDR3 protein. The sample carries roughly 87,000 distinct CDR3 sequences, approximately 30% recorded once. Material: CD8+ T cells from cultured PBMCs, obtained from culture after CMV antigen stimulation. These receptors all stem from a human donor in good health (CMV status not recorded). Some clones in this sample may be carry-over from other donors' samples.

This clonotype came up a few times. The chain couples TRBV7-8 to TRBJ2-1, with 7 bases fitting TRBD2. CDR3 length equals 15 residues. The V gene end was trimmed by 6 bases and the J gene end by 8 bases; junction bases not matched to a gene: 13. Germline V lookup: CDR1 SGHVS, CDR2 FQNEAQ. The CDR3 sequence: CASSPGLGGGDEQFF. The CDR3 region has the DNA TGTGCCAGCAGTCCAGGCCTGGGCGGGGGTGATGAGCAGTTCTTC.

This clonotype was picked up a small number of times. This sequence joins TRBV7-9 and TRBJ2-1; no reliable D call. The germline gives CDR1 SEHNR, CDR2 FQNEAQ (reference sequence). Trimming cost V 1 base and J 3 bases, with 13 bases left between them. This CDR3 is 16 amino acids long. The CDR3 bases are TGTGCCAGCAGCTTAGTTGTCGGCCTCCGCTACAATGAGCAGTTCTTC. As protein: CASSLVVGLRYNEQFF.

This clonotype was counted ten times or more. The chain recombines TRBV7-8 with TRBJ1-2, with 11 bases that match TRBD1. CDR1 and CDR2 from the germline V gene are SGHVS and FQNEAQ. The CDR3 loop spans 15 amino acids. Unmatched junction bases numbered 8, after V lost 4 bases and J lost 7 bases. The CDR3: CASSSRTGGWFGYTF. The CDR3 DNA is TGTGCCAGCAGCTCCCGGACAGGGGGCTGGTTTGGCTACACCTTC.

The chain has TRBV27 and TRBJ2-7; 10 bases map to TRBD1. Losses at the gene ends were 5 bases for V and 6 bases for J; bases not matched to a gene: 13. The CDR3 has 16 residues. The germline V gene has CDR1 MNHEY and CDR2 SMNVEV (reference sequence). CDR3 DNA: TGTGCCAGCAGTCAGTTGGGGGGGACAGGGGTGACCGAGCAGTACTTC. It encodes CASSQLGGTGVTEQYF.

The CDR3 reads CASRELAGGSYNEQFF. The DNA for the CDR3 is TGTGCCAGCAGGGAACTAGCGGGGGGAAGCTACAATGAGCAGTTCTTC. This chain connects TRBV6-2 or TRBV6-3 to TRBJ2-1; 12 bases are a match to TRBD2. With 6 bases clipped from V and 3 bases from J, the junction kept 6 bases outside the gene matches. CDR3 size: 16 residues. The germline CDR1 and CDR2 sequences are MNHEY and SVGEGT.

The sample holds a few counts of this clonotype. V and J are TRBV20-1 and TRBJ2-2, with 8 nucleotides matching TRBD1. The germline V gene encodes CDR1 DFQATT and CDR2 SNEGSKA (reference sequence). V gave up 0 bases and J gave up 5 bases; unmatched junction bases: 5. The CDR3 is made up of 15 amino acids. CDR3: CSARDQGAGTGELFF. CDR3 nucleotide sequence: TGCAGTGCTAGAGATCAGGGGGCAGGGACCGGGGAGCTGTTTTTT.

This clonotype showed up just a few times. V and J are TRBV12-3 or TRBV12-4 and TRBJ1-6, with unresolved D. This CDR3 is built from 14 residues. Trimming took 2 bases from V and 4 from J, leaving 6 bases between them. CDR3 nucleotide sequence: TGTGCCAGCAGTTTAACTGGTTATAATTCACCCCTCCACTTT. This sequence encodes CASSLTGYNSPLHF.

V is TRBV28 and J is TRBJ1-1; no reliable D call. This CDR3 contains 13 residues. V gave up 2 bases and J gave up 0 bases, with 4 bases separating them. Germline CDR1 reads MDHEN; CDR2 reads SYDVKM. CDR3 loop: CASSLVMNTEAFF. The CDR3 DNA reads as TGTGCCAGCAGTTTAGTCATGAACACTGAAGCTTTCTTT.

This chain uses TRBV6-6 with TRBJ2-7, with D perhaps matching TRBD1 or TRBD2 (6 bases each). Trimming cost V 2 bases and J 0 bases, with 8 bases left between them. Per the germline V gene, CDR1 is MNHNY and CDR2 is SVGAGI (reference sequence). The length of the CDR3 is 14 residues. DNA for the CDR3: TGTGCCAGCAGTTACGGGGGGCACTCCTACGAGCAGTACTTC. Translated, it gives CASSYGGHSYEQYF.

The chain uses TRBV12-5 and TRBJ1-2; no clear D. The CDR3 runs to 14 residues. CDR1 is LGHNT and CDR2 is FRNRAP in the germline V gene. The V end was cut by 6 bases, the J end by 7 bases, with 18 bases between. The CDR3 sequence: CASGPSKLTGGYTF. In nucleotides, the CDR3 is TGTGCTAGTGGCCCTTCTAAGCTCACTGGTGGCTACACCTTC.

As for this clonotype: A much larger clone lies one base from this, so it may be a read error. The chain is built from TRBV7-6 and TRBJ1-1; D is undetermined. The CDR3 sequence is 14 residues long. Germline V gene sequence: CDR1 SGHVS, CDR2 FNYEAQ. The CDR3 DNA sequence: TGTGCCAGCAGCTTAGGTTTCGGGAGCACTGAAACTTTCTTT. Residues: CASSLGFGSTETFF.

The chain couples TRBV3-1 to TRBJ2-1; D is unresolved. CDR3 length equals 12 residues. Trimming pared 0 bases from V and 10 bases from J, leaving 7 bases between. In germline, CDR1 is LGHDT, CDR2 YNNKEL (reference sequence). In DNA form, the CDR3 reads TGTGCCAGCAGCCAAGATCTGGGCGAGCAGTTCTTC. Amino acids: CASSQDLGEQFF.

The chain links TRBV13 to TRBJ2-3; 15 bases align to TRBD2. The V segment lost 4 bases and the J segment 0 bases; nucleotides outside the gene matches: 8. Germline CDR1 and CDR2: PRHDT and FYEKMQ (reference sequence). CDR3 length: 19 amino acids. In DNA, the CDR3 is TGTGCCAGCAGCTACGAGGGACTAGCGGGGGGTAAGAGCACAGATACGCAGTATTTT. Translating it yields CASSYEGLAGGKSTDTQYF.

This clonotype was counted a few times. The J gene is TRBJ2-7, the V gene TRBV7-6; no clear D gene. The V end was cut by 2 bases, the J end by 3 bases, with 14 bases between. This CDR3 region has 15 residues. The germline V gene encodes CDR1 SGHVS and CDR2 FNYEAQ. CDR3 sequence reads: CASSLSLQANYEQYF. CDR3 bases: TGTGCCAGCAGCTTATCTCTCCAAGCCAACTACGAGCAGTACTTC.

The V gene is TRBV2, the J gene TRBJ1-1, with TRBD1 identical over 8 bases. J was trimmed by 5 bases and V by 7 bases; bases with no gene match: 6. Germline assignment: CDR1 SNHLY and CDR2 FYNNEI. The length of the CDR3 is 13 residues. The CDR3 DNA follows: TGTGCCAGCACCCTGACAGGGGCGACTGAAGCTTTCTTT. It codes for CASTLTGATEAFF.

V usage is TRBV20-1 and J usage is TRBJ2-3; TRBD1 aligns across 10 bases. The ends lost 3 bases at V and 6 bases at J; junction bases unmatched: 6. This CDR3 contains 14 residues. CDR1 is DFQATT, CDR2 SNEGSKA, per germline (reference sequence). The CDR3, as DNA: TGCAGTGCTAGGCCGGGACAGGGGCCTGATACGCAGTATTTT. This codes for CSARPGQGPDTQYF.

In this sample, this clonotype turned up a few times. This chain joins TRBV7-4 and TRBJ2-7; 9 nucleotides align to TRBD1. Germline lookup yields CDR1 SGHVT and CDR2 SQSDAQ. V dropped 5 bases and J dropped 2; count of bases not matched to a gene: 16. CDR3 size: 18 residues. DNA for the CDR3: TGTGCCAGCAGCCCACCCTACCGACCGGGACAGGGACCCTACGAGCAGTACTTC. Amino acids: CASSPPYRPGQGPYEQYF.

In DNA form, the CDR3 reads TGTGCCAGTAGTATTCCAAGGACAGCAAAGACTGAAGCTTTCTTT. This translates into CASSIPRTAKTEAFF. V and J are TRBV19 and TRBJ1-1; TRBD1 might be the D (6 bases). This CDR3 spans 15 amino acids. Per germline, CDR1 LNHDA and CDR2 SQIVND (reference sequence). V was pared by 3 bases and J by 5 bases, with 16 bases between.

The chain joins TRBV12-3 or TRBV12-4 to TRBJ2-1; a possible D gene is TRBD2 (6 bases). Trimming shortened V by 0 bases and J by 5 bases, and 14 bases separated the two germline ends. The CDR3 is 16 amino acids. The CDR3: CASSLAVYGTHNEQFF. CDR3 DNA sequence: TGTGCCAGCAGTTTAGCTGTTTATGGGACTCACAATGAGCAGTTCTTC.